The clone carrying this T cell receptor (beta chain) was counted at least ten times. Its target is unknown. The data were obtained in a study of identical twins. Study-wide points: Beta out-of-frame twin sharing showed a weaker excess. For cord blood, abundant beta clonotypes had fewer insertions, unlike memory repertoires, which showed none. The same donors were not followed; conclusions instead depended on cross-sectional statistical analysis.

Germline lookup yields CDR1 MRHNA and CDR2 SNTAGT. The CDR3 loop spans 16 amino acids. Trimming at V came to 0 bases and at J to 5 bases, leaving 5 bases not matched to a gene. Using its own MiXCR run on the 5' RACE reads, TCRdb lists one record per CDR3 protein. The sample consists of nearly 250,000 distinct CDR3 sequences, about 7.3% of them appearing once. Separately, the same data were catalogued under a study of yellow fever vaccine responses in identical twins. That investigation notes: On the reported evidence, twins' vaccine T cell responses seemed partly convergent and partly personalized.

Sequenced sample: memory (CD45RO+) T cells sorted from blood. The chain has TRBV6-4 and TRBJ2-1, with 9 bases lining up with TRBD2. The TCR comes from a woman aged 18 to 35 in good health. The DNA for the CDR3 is TGTGCCAGCAGTGACTCTCCTAGCGGGACTAACAATGAGCAGTTCTTC. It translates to CASSDSPSGTNNEQFF.